This TCR beta chain was identified in a study of CXCR3-negative and CXCR3-positive naive CD8 T cells (dated by TCRdb to the late 2010s). Notes on the research overall: In total, roughly 130 million TRB reads were obtained, corresponding to roughly 1.5 +/- 0.3 million reads per library. Diversity and physicochemical repertoire analyses covered about a dozen donors pooled from two independent experiments. For the TRBV-TRBJ cluster analysis, the naive subsets came from roughly 5 donors, while the memory cells came from 3 donors. Points the paper makes about the study in general: TRB CDR3s from CXCR3-positive naive cells showed higher hydrophobicity (lower Kidera factor 4), lower energy, and higher strength and volume indices than CXCR3-negative naive cells. Because CXCR3 expression was partially decreased after cryopreservation, freshly isolated PBMCs were used for most assays. Because surface CD5, which has been linked to self-reactivity in mice, was comparable between naive subsets, TCR interaction strength was also inferred from TRB CDR3 physicochemical properties. Both naive subsets had comparably high repertoire diversity, while memory CD8+ T cells had much lower repertoire diversity. TRBV-TRBJ usage was similar between naive CXCR3-negative and CXCR3-positive cells from the same donor, while memory cells showed distinct patterns.

Instrument on record: NextSeq 550. The Human TCR Profiling Kit (MiLaboratory) was used to prepare UMI-labeled 5' RACE TRB cDNA libraries. cDNA synthesis used the entire amount of extracted RNA, and PCR amplification then used the entire amount of cDNA produced. Libraries were prepared in parallel with an identical number of PCR cycles. Under the source paper's analysis protocol: About 53,000 +/- 10,000 unique UMI-labeled TRB cDNA molecules per library were extracted with MIGEC and MiXCR, with at least two reads per UMI required. On average, approximately 40,000 +/- 10,000 functional in-frame TRB CDR3 nucleotide clonotypes lacking stop codons were found per library. After each sample was downsampled to 5000 UMI-labeled TRB molecules, VDJtools was used to calculate diversity metrics such as normalized Shannon-Wiener and Chao1. Clonotype-size-weighted physicochemical properties of the central five CDR3 residues (interaction energy, strength, volume and Kidera factor 4) were computed in VDJtools. With the reads reprocessed by TCRdb, a single entry stands for each CDR3 protein sequence and no DNA is reported. The V and J calls were not made by the authors but by TCRdb's processing. The table for this sample shows 50,000 to 65,000 distinct CDR3 sequences. Clones ranked in the top ten supply more than 1.3% of the sample.

For each CD8+ T cell subset, flow sorting was done in triplicate, and roughly 330,000 cells per subset went directly into RLT lysis buffer. Naive CD8+ T cells were defined stringently as CD45RO-CCR7+CD27+CD95- to exclude memory contaminants. Peripheral blood mononuclear cells were isolated from buffy coats by standard density gradient centrifugation. Naive CXCR3-negative and CXCR3-positive CD8+ T cells were flow-sorted using a FACSAria III. An RNeasy Mini Kit was used to extract total RNA from the sorted cells. Its CDR3 holds 16 amino acids, cysteine through phenylalanine. DNA is not on record. The germline V gene encodes CDR1 MDHEN and CDR2 SYDVKM. Concerning this clonotype itself: Its cognate antigen has yet to be identified.

This sequence uses TRBV28 and TRBJ2-3; TCRdb gives TRBD2 as the D gene, but with no DNA this cannot be confirmed. The sequenced sample consisted of naive CXCR3- CD8+ T cells from blood. This specimen's cell subset or site label, interpreted: CD45RO-CCR7+CD27+CD95- naive CD8+ T cells lacking CXCR3 (TNR3-). This TCR was recovered from a human donor in good health. Some clones in this sample may be carry-over from other donors' samples. This receptor has the CDR3 CASSSGVRGGLDTQYF.